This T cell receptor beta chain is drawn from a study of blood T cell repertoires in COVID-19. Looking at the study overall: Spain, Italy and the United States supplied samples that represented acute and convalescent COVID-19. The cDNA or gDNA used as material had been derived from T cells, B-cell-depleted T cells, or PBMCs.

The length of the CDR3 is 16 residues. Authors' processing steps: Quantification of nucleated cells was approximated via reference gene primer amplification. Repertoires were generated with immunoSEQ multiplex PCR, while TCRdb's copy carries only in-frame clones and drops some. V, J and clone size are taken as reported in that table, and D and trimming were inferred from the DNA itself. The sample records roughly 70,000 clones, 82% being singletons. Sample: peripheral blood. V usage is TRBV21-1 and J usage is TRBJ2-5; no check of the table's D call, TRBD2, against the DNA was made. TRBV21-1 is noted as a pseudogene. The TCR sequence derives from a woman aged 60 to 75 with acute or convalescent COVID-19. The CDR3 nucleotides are TGTGCCAGCAGCAAACTAGCGGGGGGGGTAATAGAGACCCAGTACTTC. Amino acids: CASSKLAGGVIETQYF.